Given below is one TCR beta chain in context. What it recognizes is unknown. These data originate in a study of T cells after yellow fever vaccination. Overall study findings and caveats: From the bulk population, abundant clonotypes could contaminate and appear within FACS-sorted repertoires. Most clones from primary vaccination were detected again post-booster (96% CD4, around 88% CD8). Some clonotypes were seen in both the CD4 and the CD8 compartments. These made up a small share and likely arose from convergent recombination.

Per the germline V gene, CDR1 is MNHEY and CDR2 is SMNVEV (reference sequence). Trimming shortened V by 10 bases and J by 7 bases, and 11 bases separated the two germline ends. This CDR3 has 12 amino acids. TCRdb reprocessed the 5' RACE reads via MiXCR and lists one record per CDR3 protein. The sample shows about 220,000 distinct CDR3 sequences, 3.2% of them seen only once. The specimen was CD4+ T cells sorted from PBMCs, collected 10 days after the yellow fever booster vaccination. This chain uses TRBV27 with TRBJ1-6; D is unclear. The TCR sequence derives from a man between 18 and 35 years old who received the YFV17D yellow fever vaccine. The DNA of the CDR3 is TGTGCCACCGCCTCCGAGAATTCACCCCTCCACTTT. Its protein product is CATASENSPLHF.